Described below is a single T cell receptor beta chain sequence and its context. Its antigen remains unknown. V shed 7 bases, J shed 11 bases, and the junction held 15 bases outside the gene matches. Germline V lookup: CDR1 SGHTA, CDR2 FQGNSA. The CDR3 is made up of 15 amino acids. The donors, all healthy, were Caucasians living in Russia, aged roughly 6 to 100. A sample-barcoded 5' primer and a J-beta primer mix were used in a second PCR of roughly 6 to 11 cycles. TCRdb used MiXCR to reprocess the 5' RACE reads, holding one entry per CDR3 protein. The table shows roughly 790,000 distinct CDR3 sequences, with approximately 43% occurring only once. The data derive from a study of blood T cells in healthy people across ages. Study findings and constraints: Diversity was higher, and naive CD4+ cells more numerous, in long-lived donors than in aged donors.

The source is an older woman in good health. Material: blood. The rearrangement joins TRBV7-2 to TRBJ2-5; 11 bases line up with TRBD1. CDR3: CASNSGTGGRSAQYF. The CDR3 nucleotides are TGTGCCAGCAACTCCGGGACAGGGGGACGCTCGGCGCAGTACTTC.